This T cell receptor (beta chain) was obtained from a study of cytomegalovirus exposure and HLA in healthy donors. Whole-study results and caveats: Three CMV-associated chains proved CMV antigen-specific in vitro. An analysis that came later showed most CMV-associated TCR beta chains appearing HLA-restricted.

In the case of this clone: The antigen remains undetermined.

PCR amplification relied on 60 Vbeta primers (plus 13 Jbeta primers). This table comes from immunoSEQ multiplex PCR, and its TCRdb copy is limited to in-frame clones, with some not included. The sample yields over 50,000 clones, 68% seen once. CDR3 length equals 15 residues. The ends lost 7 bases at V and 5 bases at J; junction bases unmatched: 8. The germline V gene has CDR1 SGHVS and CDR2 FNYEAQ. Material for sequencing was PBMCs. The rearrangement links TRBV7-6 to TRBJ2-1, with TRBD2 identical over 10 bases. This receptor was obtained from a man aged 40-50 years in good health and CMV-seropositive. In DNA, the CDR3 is TGTGCCAGCACCAGGTCTAGCGGGAGTGACAATGAGCAGTTCTTC. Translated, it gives CASTRSSGSDNEQFF.